The 9 T cell receptor beta chains listed next were all sequenced from one sample in a study of cytomegalovirus exposure and HLA in healthy donors (dated by TCRdb to the late 2010s). Preparation of the library involved the immunoSEQ multiplex PCR assay. For the multiplex PCR, a mixture combining 60 forward primers for TCR Vbeta segments and 13 reverse primers for TCR Jbeta segments was used. TCRdb carries this immuneACCESS record with in-frame sequences only. Its versions omit some clonotypes, under half of them owing to an unresolved V gene in the studies checked, with the rest unexplained. A total of around 150,000 clones appear in this sample, approximately 60% of them only once. The biggest ten clones account for approximately 7% of the sample. Sequences were obtained from PBMCs. The source of these receptors is a woman between 55 and 75 years old in good health and CMV-seropositive.

This chain connects TRBV11-2 to TRBJ2-2, with a tentative D call TRBD1 (6 bases). V was cut by 4 bases and J by 4 bases, with 10 bases left in between. The CDR3 is 14 amino acids. Germline loops: CDR1 SGHAT, CDR2 FQNNGV. The CDR3 region is CASSSDRTTGELFF. CDR3 DNA sequence: TGTGCCAGCAGCTCCGACAGGACCACCGGGGAGCTGTTTTTT.

This chain connects TRBV5-4 to TRBJ1-2, with TRBD1 matching over 7 bases. The V segment lost 0 bases and the J segment 3 bases; nucleotides outside the gene matches: 8. The CDR3 length is 16 residues. Germline V CDR1 and CDR2: SGHNT, YYREEE (reference sequence). As DNA, the CDR3 is TGTGCCAGCAGCTTGGGAGTAGGGGGCGCGGACTATGGCTACACCTTC. Translated, it gives CASSLGVGGADYGYTF.

This clone has more than one count but fewer than ten. The chain joins TRBV7-2 to TRBJ2-3; 8 bases fit TRBD2. CDR1 and CDR2 (germline): SGHTA, FQGNSA. The CDR3 totals 16 residues. The V gene end was trimmed by 5 bases and the J gene end by 3 bases; junction bases not matched to a gene: 10. The chain's CDR3 is CASSQTGTSQTDTQYF. The CDR3 DNA follows: TGTGCCAGCAGCCAAACCGGGACTAGTCAAACAGATACGCAGTATTTT.

The V call is TRBV28, the J call TRBJ1-1; 10 bases are shared with TRBD1. J gave up 1 base and V 0 bases, and 2 bases lay outside the gene matches. The length of the CDR3 is 16 residues. Looked up from germline, CDR1 is MDHEN and CDR2 is SYDVKM. The CDR3 protein is CASSLWDRGGNTEAFF. The CDR3, as DNA: TGTGCCAGCAGTTTATGGGACAGGGGGGGGAACACTGAAGCTTTCTTT.

By sample fraction, this clone is medium-sized. The chain uses TRBV10-3 and TRBJ2-2; D may be TRBD2 (7 bases). The germline gives CDR1 ENHRY, CDR2 SYGVKD. The CDR3 has 14 residues. Trimming left V 6 bases short and J 6 bases short, with 14 bases between. CDR3 sequence: CAIRGGGEAGELFF. CDR3 in DNA: TGTGCCATCAGGGGAGGGGGAGAGGCCGGGGAGCTGTTTTTT.

The chain is built from TRBV28 and TRBJ2-5; D might be TRBD2 (6 bases). There are 15 residues in the CDR3. Germline V gene data show CDR1 as MDHEN and CDR2 as SYDVKM. The ends were cut back, 8 bases at V and 4 bases at J, with 20 bases in the middle. In nucleotides, the CDR3 is TGTGCCAGCGCGCCGGACAAGGGAGGTGGAGAGACCCAGTACTTC. This encodes CASAPDKGGGETQYF.

This CDR3 reads CASSPGPGSRNTIYF. The CDR3 DNA reads TGTGCCAGCTCACCGGGTCCCGGGAGCAGAAACACCATATATTTT. The J gene is TRBJ1-3, the V gene TRBV18; D call uncertain. CDR1 is KGHSH and CDR2 is LQKENI in the germline V gene. V lost 3 bases and J 5 bases, leaving 14 bases between the germline ends. CDR3 size: 15 residues.

The J gene is TRBJ2-2, the V gene TRBV7-8; the D is unclear. V lost 5 bases and J 4 bases, leaving 14 bases between the germline ends. CDR3 length equals 15 residues. The germline V gene has CDR1 SGHVS and CDR2 FQNEAQ. The CDR3: CASSDGGVSTGELFF. The CDR3 DNA follows: TGTGCCAGCAGCGATGGCGGAGTAAGCACCGGGGAGCTGTTTTTT.

CDR3: CASSQRHNTGELFF. CDR3 bases: TGTGCCAGCAGCCAAAGACATAACACCGGGGAGCTGTTTTTT. The chain combines TRBV14 with TRBJ2-2; D is unresolved. The CDR3 spans 14 residues. CDR1 SGHDN and CDR2 FVKESK come from the germline V gene. The ends were cut back, 2 bases at V and 2 bases at J, with 6 bases in the middle.